This entry lists 2 T cell receptor beta chains sequenced from one sample in a study of blood T cell repertoires in COVID-19. Generated by immunoSEQ multiplex PCR, the TCRdb table keeps only in-frame clones and is missing some. This table has a few hundred thousand clones, about 85% appearing once. The sequencing input was peripheral blood. The receptors come from a woman between 50 and 59 years old with COVID-19, enrolled during active disease.

This rearrangement joins TRBV19 to TRBJ1-1; the match to TRBD1 covers 10 bases. Trimming cost V 5 bases and J 1 base; bases outside gene matches: 10. This CDR3 is built from 17 residues. The V gene's germline CDR1 is LNHDA and CDR2 SQIVND (reference sequence). CDR3 sequence: CASSALRQGARNTEAFF. The CDR3 nucleotides read TGTGCCAGTAGTGCCCTAAGACAGGGGGCGCGGAACACTGAAGCTTTCTTT.

This clone has a single count. The chain is built from TRBV6-5 and TRBJ2-3, with D tentatively TRBD2 (6 bases). Germline V lookup: CDR1 MNHEY, CDR2 SVGAGI. The length of the CDR3 is 12 residues. Trimming stripped 6 bases from V and 4 bases from J, with 8 bases between. The CDR3 DNA reads TGTGCCAGCAGCCGACTAGCAGATACGCAGTATTTT. The encoded protein is CASSRLADTQYF.